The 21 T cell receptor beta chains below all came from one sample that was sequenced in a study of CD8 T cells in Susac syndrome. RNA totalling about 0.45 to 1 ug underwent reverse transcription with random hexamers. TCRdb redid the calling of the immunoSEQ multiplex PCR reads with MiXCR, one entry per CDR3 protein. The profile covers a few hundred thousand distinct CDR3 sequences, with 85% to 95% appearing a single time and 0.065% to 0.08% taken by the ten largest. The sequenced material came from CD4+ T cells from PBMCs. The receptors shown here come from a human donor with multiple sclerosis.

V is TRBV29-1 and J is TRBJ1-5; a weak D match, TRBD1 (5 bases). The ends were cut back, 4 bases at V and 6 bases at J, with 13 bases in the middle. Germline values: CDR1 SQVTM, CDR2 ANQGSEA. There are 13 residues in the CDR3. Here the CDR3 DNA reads TGCAGCGTTGGGCAGGGTGACGCTCAGCCCCAGCATTTT. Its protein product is CSVGQGDAQPQHF.

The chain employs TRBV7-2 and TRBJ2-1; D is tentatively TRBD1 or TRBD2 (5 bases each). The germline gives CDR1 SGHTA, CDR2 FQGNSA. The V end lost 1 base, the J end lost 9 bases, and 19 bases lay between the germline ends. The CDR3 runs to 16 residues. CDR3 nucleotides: TGTGCCAGCAGCTTAGGAGCCGGGGCGGGCCAGGGTGAGCAGTTCTTC. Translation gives CASSLGAGAGQGEQFF.

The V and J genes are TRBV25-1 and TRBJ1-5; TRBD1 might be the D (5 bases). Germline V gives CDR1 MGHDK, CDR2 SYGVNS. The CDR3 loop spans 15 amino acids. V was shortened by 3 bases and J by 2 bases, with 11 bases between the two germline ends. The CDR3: CASSETGTGNQPQHF. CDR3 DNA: TGTGCCAGCAGTGAGACGGGGACGGGCAATCAGCCCCAGCATTTT.

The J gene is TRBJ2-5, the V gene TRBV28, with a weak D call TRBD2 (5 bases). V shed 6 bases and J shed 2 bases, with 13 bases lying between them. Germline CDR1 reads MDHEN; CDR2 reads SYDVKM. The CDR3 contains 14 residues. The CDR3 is CASSEGGEQETQYF. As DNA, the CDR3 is TGTGCCAGCAGCGAAGGAGGAGAGCAAGAGACCCAGTACTTC. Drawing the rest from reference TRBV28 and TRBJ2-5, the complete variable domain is DVKVTQSSRYLVKRTGEKVFLECVQDMDHENMFWYRQDPGLGLRLIYFSYDVKMKEKGDIPEGYSVSREKKERFSLILESASTNQTSMYLCASSEGGEQETQYFGPGTRLLVL.

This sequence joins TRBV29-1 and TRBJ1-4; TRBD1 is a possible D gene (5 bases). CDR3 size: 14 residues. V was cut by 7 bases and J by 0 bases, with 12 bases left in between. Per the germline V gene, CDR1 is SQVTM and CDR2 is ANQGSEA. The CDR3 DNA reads TGCAGCGCTACGAGGACAACAACTAATGAAAAACTGTTTTTT. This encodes CSATRTTTNEKLFF.

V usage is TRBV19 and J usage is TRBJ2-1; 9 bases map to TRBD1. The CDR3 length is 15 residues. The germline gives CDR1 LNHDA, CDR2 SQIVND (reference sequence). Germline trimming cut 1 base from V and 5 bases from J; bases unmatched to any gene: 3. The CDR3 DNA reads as TGTGCCAGTAGTATAGGGGACAGGGCTAACAATGAGCAGTTCTTC. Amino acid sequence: CASSIGDRANNEQFF.

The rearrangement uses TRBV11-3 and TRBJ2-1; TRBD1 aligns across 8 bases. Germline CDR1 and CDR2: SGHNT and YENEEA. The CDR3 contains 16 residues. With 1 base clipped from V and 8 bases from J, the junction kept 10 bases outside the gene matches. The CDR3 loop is CASSLGAAGGPDEQFF. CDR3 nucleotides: TGTGCCAGCAGCTTAGGGGCGGCAGGGGGCCCCGATGAGCAGTTCTTC.

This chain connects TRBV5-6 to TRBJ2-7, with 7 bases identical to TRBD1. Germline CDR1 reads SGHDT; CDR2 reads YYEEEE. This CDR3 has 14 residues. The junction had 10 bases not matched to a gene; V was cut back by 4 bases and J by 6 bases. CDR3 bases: TGTGCCAGCAGCCGCCGCCCGCACAGGGGCGAGCAGTACTTC. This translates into CASSRRPHRGEQYF.

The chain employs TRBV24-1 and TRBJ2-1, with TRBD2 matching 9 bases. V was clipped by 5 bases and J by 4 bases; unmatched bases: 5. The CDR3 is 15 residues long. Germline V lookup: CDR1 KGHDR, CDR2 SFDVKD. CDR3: CATSASLAGYNEQFF. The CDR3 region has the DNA TGTGCCACCAGTGCCTCTCTAGCGGGGTACAATGAGCAGTTCTTC.

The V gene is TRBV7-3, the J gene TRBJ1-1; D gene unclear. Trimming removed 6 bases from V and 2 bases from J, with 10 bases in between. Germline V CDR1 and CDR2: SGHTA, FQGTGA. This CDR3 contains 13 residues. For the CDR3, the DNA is TGTGCCAGCAGTATTCGGGCTAACACTGAAGCTTTCTTT. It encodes CASSIRANTEAFF.

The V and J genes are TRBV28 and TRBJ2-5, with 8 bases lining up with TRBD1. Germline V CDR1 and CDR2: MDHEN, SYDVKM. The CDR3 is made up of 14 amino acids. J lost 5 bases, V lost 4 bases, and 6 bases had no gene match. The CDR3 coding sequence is TGTGCCAGCAGTTCCCGGACAGGGAAGGAGACCCAGTACTTC. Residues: CASSSRTGKETQYF.

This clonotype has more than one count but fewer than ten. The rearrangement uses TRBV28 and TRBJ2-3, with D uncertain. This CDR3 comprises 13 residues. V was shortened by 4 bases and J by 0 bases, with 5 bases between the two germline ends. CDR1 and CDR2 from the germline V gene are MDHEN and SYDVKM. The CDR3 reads CASSSPSTDTQYF. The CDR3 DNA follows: TGTGCCAGCAGTTCTCCTAGCACAGATACGCAGTATTTT.

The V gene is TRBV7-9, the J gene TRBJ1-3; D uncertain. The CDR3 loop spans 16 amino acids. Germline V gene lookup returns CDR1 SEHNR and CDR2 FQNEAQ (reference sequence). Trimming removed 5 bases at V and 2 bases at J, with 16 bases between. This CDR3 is CASSPDLWGAGNTIYF. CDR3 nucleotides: TGTGCCAGCAGCCCCGACCTGTGGGGAGCTGGAAACACCATATATTTT. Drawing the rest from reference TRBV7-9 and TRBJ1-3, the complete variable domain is DTGVSQNPRHKITKRGQNVTFRCDPISEHNRLYWYRQTLGQGPEFLTYFQNEAQLEKSRLLSDRFSAERPKGSFSTLEIQRTEQGDSAMYLCASSPDLWGAGNTIYFGEGSWLTVV.

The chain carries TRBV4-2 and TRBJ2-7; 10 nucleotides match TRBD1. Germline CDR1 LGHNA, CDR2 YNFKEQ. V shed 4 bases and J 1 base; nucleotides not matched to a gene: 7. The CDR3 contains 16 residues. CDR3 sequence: CASSPTGQGRSYEQYF. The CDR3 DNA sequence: TGTGCCAGCAGCCCGACGGGACAGGGGCGATCCTACGAGCAGTACTTC.

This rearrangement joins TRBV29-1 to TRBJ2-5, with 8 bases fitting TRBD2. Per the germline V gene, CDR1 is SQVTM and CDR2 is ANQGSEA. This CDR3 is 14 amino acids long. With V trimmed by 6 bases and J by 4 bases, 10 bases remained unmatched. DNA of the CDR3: TGCAGCGTCGACCTAGGACTAGCCGGAGAGACCCAGTACTTC. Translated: CSVDLGLAGETQYF. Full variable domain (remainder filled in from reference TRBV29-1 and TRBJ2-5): SAVISQKPSRDICQRGTSLTIQCQVDSQVTMMFWYRQQPGQSLTLIATANQGSEATYESGFVIDKFPISRPNLTFSTLTVSNMSPEDSSIYLCSVDLGLAGETQYFGPGTRLLVL.

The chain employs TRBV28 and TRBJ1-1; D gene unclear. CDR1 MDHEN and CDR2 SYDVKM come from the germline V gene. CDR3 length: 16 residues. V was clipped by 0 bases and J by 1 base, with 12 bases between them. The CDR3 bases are TGTGCCAGCAGTTTATGGGTGGGCAGAACGAACACTGAAGCTTTCTTT. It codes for CASSLWVGRTNTEAFF.

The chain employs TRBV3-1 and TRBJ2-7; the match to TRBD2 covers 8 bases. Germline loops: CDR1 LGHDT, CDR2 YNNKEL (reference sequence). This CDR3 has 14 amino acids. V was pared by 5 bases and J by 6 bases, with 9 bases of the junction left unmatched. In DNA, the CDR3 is TGTGCCAGCAGCTTTAGCGGGATGGGGTCCGAGCAGTACGTC. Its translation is CASSFSGMGSEQYV.

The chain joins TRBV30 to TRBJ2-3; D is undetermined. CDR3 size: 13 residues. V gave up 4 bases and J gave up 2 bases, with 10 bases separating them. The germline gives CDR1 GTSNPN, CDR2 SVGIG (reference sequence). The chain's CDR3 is CAWTLRNTDTQYF. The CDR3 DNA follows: TGTGCCTGGACTCTGCGGAACACAGATACGCAGTATTTT.

Here the CDR3 DNA reads TGTGCCAGCAGCTTGATCTCGGGGCCCAACGAGCAGTACTTC. It is translated as CASSLISGPNEQYF. This chain connects TRBV11-1 to TRBJ2-7, with D perhaps given as TRBD1 or TRBD2 (5 bases each). The CDR3 runs 14 residues. V was shortened by 3 bases and J by 5 bases, with 14 bases between the two germline ends. Germline loops: CDR1 SGHAT, CDR2 FQDESV (reference sequence).

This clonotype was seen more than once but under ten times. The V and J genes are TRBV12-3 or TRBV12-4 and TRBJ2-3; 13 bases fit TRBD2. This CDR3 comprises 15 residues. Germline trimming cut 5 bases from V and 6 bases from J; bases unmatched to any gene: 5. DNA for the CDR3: TGTGCCAGCAGTCCTGGACTAGCGGGGGCCGATACGCAGTATTTT. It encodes CASSPGLAGADTQYF.

The CDR3 nucleotides are TGCGCCAGCAGCTTGACCGTTTCCCAGTCTGGGGCCAACGTCCTGACTTTC. Its translation is CASSLTVSQSGANVLTF. The gene calls are TRBV5-1 and TRBJ2-6, with no clear D. This CDR3 spans 17 amino acids. The germline CDR1 and CDR2 sequences are SGHRS and YFSETQ. V lost 1 base and J lost 1, with 12 bases in between.